The 2 T cell receptor beta chains given below trace back to one sample, sequenced in a study of OX40 agonist ivuxolimab in advanced cancers. Libraries were made using the immunoSEQ multiplex PCR assay. TCRdb obtained this table from immuneACCESS and retained in-frame rearrangements with V and J assigned. These tables miss some clones; where compared with another copy, unresolved V genes account for less than half of the shortfall, and the remainder is unexplained. The sample table records tens of thousands of clones; roughly 87% of these occur just once. The ten largest account for 2.5% to 3% of the sample. The sequenced sample was CD4+ or CD8+ T cells sorted from blood, obtained in a trial of the OX40 agonist ivuxolimab. The receptor set was obtained from an adult with an advanced solid tumor such as melanoma, head and neck, liver or kidney cancer.

The chain recombines TRBV18 with TRBJ1-2, with TRBD1 as a possible D gene (5 bases). The V end lost 6 bases, the J end lost 4 bases, and 15 bases lay between the germline ends. CDR1 and CDR2 from the germline V gene are KGHSH and LQKENI. The CDR3 has 14 residues. CDR3 residues: CASSQSTDTYGYTF. For the CDR3, the DNA is TGTGCCAGCTCGCAGTCGACAGATACCTATGGCTACACCTTC.

This sequence joins TRBV5-4 and TRBJ2-1; tentative D call: TRBD1 (5 bases). Germline V CDR1 and CDR2: SGHNT, YYREEE (reference sequence). The V end was cut by 2 bases, the J end by 1 base, with 19 bases between. There are 18 residues in the CDR3. The CDR3 is CASSLGQGGFWSYNEQFF. The DNA of the CDR3 is TGTGCCAGCAGCTTAGGGCAGGGCGGTTTTTGGTCCTACAATGAGCAGTTCTTC.